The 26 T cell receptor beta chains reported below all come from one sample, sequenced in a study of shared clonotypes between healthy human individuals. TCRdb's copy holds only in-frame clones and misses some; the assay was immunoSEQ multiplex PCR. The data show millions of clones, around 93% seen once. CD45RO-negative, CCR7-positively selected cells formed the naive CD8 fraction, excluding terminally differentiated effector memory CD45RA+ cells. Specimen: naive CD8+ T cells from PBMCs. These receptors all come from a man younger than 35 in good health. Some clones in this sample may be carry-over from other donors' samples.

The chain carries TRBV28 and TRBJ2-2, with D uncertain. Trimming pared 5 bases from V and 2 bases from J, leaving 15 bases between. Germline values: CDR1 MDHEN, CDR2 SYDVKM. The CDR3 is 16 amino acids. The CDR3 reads CASSDWSGFNTGELFF. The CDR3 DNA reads TGTGCCAGCAGTGATTGGTCCGGGTTTAACACCGGGGAGCTGTTTTTT.

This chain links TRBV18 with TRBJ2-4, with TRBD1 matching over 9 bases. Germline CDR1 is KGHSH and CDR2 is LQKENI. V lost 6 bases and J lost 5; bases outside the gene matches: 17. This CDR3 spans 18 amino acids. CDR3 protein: CASSPTGGRTTGENIQYF. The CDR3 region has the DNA TGTGCCAGCTCCCCGACAGGGGGGCGAACGACGGGAGAAAACATTCAGTACTTC.

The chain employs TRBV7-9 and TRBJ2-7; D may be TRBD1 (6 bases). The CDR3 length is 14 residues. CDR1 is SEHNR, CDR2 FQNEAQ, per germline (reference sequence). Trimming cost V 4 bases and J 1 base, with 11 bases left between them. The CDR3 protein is CASSSSRGSYEQYF. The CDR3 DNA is TGTGCCAGCAGCTCCTCCAGGGGTTCCTACGAGCAGTACTTC.

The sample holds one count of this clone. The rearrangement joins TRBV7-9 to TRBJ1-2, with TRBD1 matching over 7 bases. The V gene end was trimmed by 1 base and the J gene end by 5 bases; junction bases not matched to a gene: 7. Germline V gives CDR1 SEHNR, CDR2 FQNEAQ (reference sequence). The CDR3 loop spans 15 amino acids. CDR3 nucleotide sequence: TGTGCCAGCAGCTTAGGCGGAGGGACAGCTTATGGCTACACCTTC. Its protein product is CASSLGGGTAYGYTF.

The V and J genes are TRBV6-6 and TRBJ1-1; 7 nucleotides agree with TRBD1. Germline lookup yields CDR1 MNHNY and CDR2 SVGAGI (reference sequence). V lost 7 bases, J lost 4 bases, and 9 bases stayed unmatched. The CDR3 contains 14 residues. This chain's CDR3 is CASTADRVGTEAFF. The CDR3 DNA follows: TGTGCCAGCACCGCAGACAGGGTGGGCACTGAAGCTTTCTTT.

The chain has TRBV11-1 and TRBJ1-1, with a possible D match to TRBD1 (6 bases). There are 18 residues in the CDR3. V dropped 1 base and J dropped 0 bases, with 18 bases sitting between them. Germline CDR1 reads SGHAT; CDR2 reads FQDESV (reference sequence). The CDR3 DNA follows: TGTGCCAGCAGCTTAGGTCCGGGACAAGCCTTCATGAACACTGAAGCTTTCTTT. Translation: CASSLGPGQAFMNTEAFF.

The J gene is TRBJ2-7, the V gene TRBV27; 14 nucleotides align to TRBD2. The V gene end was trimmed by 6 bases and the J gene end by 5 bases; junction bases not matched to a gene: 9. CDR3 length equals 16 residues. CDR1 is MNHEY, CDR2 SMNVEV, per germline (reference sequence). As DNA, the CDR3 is TGTGCCAGCAGCCCAGGGACTAGCGGGAGTTTCGACGAGCAGTACTTC. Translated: CASSPGTSGSFDEQYF.

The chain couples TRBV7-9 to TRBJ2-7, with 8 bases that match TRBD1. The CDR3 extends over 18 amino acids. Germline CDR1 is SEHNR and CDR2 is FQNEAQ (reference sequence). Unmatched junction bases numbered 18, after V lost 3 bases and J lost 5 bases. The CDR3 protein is CASSFPRGQAPRVDEQYF. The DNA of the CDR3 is TGTGCCAGCAGCTTCCCCCGGGGACAGGCCCCTCGGGTCGACGAGCAGTACTTC.

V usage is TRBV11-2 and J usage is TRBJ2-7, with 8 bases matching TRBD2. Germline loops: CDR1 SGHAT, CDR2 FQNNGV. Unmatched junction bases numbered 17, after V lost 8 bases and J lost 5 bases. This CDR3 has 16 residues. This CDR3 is CASSPRKGLGVDEQYF. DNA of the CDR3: TGTGCCAGCTCCCCCCGAAAGGGACTAGGGGTGGACGAGCAGTACTTC.

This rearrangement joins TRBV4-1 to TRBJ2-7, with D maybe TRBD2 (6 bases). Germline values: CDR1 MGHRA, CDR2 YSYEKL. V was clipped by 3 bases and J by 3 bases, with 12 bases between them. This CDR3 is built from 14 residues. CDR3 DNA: TGCGCCAGCAGCCATGCCGGGACTTACTACGAGCAGTACTTC. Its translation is CASSHAGTYYEQYF.

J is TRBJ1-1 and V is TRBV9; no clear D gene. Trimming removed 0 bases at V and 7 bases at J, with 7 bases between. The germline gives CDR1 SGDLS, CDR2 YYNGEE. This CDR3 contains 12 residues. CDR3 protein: CASSVGKDEAFF. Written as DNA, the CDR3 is TGTGCCAGCAGCGTAGGTAAGGATGAAGCTTTCTTT.

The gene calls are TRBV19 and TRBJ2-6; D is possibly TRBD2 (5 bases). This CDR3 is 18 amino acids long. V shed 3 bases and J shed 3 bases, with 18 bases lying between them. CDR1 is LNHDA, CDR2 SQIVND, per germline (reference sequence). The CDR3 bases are TGTGCCAGTAGTATCCCGTGGACGGAGGCATTTGGGGCCAACGTCCTGACTTTC. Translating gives CASSIPWTEAFGANVLTF. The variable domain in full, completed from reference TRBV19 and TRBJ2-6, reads DGGITQSPKYLFRKEGQNVTLSCEQNLNHDAMYWYRQDPGQGLRLIYYSQIVNDFQKGDIAEGYSVSREKKESFPLTVTSAQKNPTAFYLCASSIPWTEAFGANVLTFGAGSRLTVL.

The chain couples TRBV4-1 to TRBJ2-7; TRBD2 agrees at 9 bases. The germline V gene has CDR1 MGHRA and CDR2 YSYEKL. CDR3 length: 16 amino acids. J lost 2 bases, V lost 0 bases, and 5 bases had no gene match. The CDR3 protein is CASSQEERLAAYEQYF. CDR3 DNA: TGCGCCAGCAGCCAAGAGGAGAGACTAGCGGCCTACGAGCAGTACTTC.

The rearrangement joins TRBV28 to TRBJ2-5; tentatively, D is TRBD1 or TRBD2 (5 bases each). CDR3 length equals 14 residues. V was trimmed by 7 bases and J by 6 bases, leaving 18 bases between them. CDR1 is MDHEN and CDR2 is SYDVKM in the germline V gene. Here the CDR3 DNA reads TGTGCCAGCATCCCAAGGGACGGAGTAAAGACCCAGTACTTC. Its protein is CASIPRDGVKTQYF. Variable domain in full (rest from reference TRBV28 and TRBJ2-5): DVKVTQSSRYLVKRTGEKVFLECVQDMDHENMFWYRQDPGLGLRLIYFSYDVKMKEKGDIPEGYSVSREKKERFSLILESASTNQTSMYLCASIPRDGVKTQYFGPGTRLLVL.

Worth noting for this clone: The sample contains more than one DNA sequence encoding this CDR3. The CDR3 nucleotides are TGTGCCAGCAGTTACTCCGAGGGTAACTATGGCTACACCTTC. It codes for CASSYSEGNYGYTF. V usage is TRBV6-6 and J usage is TRBJ1-2; D uncertain. The V end lost 0 bases, the J end lost 1 base, and 6 bases lay between the germline ends. The CDR3 contains 14 residues. CDR1 is MNHNY and CDR2 is SVGAGI in the germline V gene (reference sequence).

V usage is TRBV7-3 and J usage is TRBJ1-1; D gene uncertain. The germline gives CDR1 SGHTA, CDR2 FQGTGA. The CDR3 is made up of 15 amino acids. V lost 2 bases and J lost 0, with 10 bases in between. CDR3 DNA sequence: TGTGCCAGCAGCTTAGGTCCGGGTATGAACACTGAAGCTTTCTTT. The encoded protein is CASSLGPGMNTEAFF.

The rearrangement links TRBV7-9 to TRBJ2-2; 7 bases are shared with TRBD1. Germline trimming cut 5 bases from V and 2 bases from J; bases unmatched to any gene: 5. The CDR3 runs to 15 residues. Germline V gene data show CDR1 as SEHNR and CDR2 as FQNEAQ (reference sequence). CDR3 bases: TGTGCCAGCAGCGAATGGGACAGTAACACCGGGGAGCTGTTTTTT. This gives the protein CASSEWDSNTGELFF.

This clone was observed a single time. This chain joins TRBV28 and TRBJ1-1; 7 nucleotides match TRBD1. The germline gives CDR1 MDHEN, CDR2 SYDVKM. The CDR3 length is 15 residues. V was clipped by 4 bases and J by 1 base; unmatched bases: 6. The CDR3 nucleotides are TGTGCCAGCAGTTCGCTGGGACAGCAGAACACTGAAGCTTTCTTT. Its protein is CASSSLGQQNTEAFF.

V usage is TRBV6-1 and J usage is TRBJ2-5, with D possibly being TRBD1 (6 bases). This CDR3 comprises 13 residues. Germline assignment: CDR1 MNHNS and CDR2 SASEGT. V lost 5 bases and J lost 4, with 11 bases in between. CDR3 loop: CASSNRDGETQYF. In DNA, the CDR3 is TGTGCCAGCAGTAACAGGGATGGAGAGACCCAGTACTTC.

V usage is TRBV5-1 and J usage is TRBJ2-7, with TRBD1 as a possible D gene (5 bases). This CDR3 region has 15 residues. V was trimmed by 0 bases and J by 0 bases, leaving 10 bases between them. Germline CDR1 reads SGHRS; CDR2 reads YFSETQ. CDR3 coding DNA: TGCGCCAGCAGCTTGGCGGAAGGGGTCTCCTACGAGCAGTACTTC. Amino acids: CASSLAEGVSYEQYF. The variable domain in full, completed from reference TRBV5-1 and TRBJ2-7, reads KAGVTQTPRYLIKTRGQQVTLSCSPISGHRSVSWYQQTPGQGLQFLFEYFSETQRNKGNFPGRFSGRQFSNSRSEMNVSTLELGDSALYLCASSLAEGVSYEQYFGPGTRLTVT.

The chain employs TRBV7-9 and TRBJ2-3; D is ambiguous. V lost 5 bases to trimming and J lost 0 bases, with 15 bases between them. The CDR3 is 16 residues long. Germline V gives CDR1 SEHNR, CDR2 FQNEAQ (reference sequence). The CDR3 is CASSPRTTESTDTQYF. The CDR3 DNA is TGTGCCAGCAGCCCCCGGACCACAGAGAGCACAGATACGCAGTATTTT.

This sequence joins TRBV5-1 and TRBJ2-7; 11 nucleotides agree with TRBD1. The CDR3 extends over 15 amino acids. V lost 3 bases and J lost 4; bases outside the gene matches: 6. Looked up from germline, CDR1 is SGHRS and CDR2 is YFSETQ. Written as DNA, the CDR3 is TGCGCCAGCAGCTCGGACAGGGGGCTTTTATACGAGCAGTACTTC. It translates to CASSSDRGLLYEQYF.

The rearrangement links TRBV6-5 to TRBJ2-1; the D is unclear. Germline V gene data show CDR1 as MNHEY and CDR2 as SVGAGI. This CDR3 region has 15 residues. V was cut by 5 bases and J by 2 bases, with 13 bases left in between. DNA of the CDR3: TGTGCCAGCAGTCCCATGGAAGACGCCTACAATGAGCAGTTCTTC. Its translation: CASSPMEDAYNEQFF.

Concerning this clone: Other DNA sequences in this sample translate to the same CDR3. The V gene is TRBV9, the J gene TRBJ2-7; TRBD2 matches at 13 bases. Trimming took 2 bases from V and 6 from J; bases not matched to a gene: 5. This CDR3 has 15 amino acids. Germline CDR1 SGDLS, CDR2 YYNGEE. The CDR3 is CASSVTSGRASEQYF. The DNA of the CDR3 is TGTGCCAGCAGCGTCACTAGCGGGAGGGCCTCCGAGCAGTACTTC.

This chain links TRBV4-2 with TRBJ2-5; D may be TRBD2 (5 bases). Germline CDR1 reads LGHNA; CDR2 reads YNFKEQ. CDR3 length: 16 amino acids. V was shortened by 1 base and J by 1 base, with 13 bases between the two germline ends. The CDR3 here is CASSQVPRDSQETQYF. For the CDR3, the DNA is TGTGCCAGCAGCCAAGTTCCCCGGGATTCCCAAGAGACCCAGTACTTC.

The CDR3: CASSHDTGTGTSLKLFF. The CDR3 DNA reads as TGTGCCAGCAGCCATGATACCGGGACAGGGACCTCCCTAAAACTGTTTTTT. V gene TRBV4-2 combines with J gene TRBJ1-4; 9 nucleotides agree with TRBD1. Germline trimming cut 3 bases from V and 10 bases from J; bases unmatched to any gene: 15. The CDR3 length is 17 residues. Per germline, CDR1 LGHNA and CDR2 YNFKEQ.